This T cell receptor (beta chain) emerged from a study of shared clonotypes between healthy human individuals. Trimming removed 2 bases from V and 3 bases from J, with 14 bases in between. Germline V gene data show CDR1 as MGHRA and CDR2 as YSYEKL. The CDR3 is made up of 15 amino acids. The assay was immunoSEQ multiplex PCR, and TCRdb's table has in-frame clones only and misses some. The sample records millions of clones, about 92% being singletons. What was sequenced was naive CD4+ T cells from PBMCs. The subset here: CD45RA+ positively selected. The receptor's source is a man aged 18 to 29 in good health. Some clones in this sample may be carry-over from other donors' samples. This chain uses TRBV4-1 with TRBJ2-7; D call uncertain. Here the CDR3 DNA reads TGCGCCAGCAGCCAAAGGGATCTTGTGATCTACGAGCAGTACTTC. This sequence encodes CASSQRDLVIYEQYF.